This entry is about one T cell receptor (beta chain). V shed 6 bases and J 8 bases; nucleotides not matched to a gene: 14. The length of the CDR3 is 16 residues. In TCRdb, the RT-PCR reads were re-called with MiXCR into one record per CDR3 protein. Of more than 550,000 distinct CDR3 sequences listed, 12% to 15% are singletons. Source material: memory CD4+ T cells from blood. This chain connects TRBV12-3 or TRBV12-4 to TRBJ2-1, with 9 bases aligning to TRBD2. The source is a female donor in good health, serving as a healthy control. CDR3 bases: TGTGCCAGCAGCTTTAAGTTCACTAGCGGGTCCTATGAGCAGTTCTTC. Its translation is CASSFKFTSGSYEQFF.